The 26 T cell receptor beta chains below come from one sample, sequenced in a study of blood T cell repertoires in COVID-19. Profiling relied on immunoSEQ multiplex PCR, and the TCRdb table lists in-frame clones only, not all of them. The data show roughly 190,000 clones, around 94% seen once. The sample consisted of peripheral blood. All receptors derive from a man aged 25 to 40 with COVID-19, enrolled during active disease.

The sample holds one count of this clone. The chain has TRBV4-1 and TRBJ2-1, with 8 bases fitting TRBD2. V dropped 4 bases and J dropped 0; count of bases not matched to a gene: 11. The CDR3 is 18 amino acids. From germline, CDR1 is MGHRA and CDR2 YSYEKL. The CDR3 bases are TGCGCCAGCAGCCGGCTTAAGGCGGGGGGCAGCTCCTACAATGAGCAGTTCTTC. It specifies CASSRLKAGGSSYNEQFF.

The rearrangement joins TRBV29-1 to TRBJ2-2; D is possibly TRBD2 (5 bases). The germline V gene encodes CDR1 SQVTM and CDR2 ANQGSEA. The CDR3 runs 12 residues. Trimming removed 4 bases at V and 8 bases at J, with 11 bases between. CDR3 nucleotides: TGCAGCGTTGCCCCGGGATCGGGGGAGCTGTTTTTT. Translated, it gives CSVAPGSGELFF.

The chain employs TRBV5-1 and TRBJ1-4; 9 bases agree with TRBD1. Trimming cost V 3 bases and J 7 bases; bases outside gene matches: 7. The length of the CDR3 is 15 residues. CDR1 is SGHRS, CDR2 YFSETQ, per germline. This chain's CDR3 is CASSSKTGGSEKLFF. CDR3 coding DNA: TGCGCCAGCAGCTCTAAGACAGGGGGAAGTGAAAAACTGTTTTTT.

The chain uses TRBV6-5 and TRBJ2-7; 8 bases line up with TRBD1. V lost 6 bases, J lost 3 bases, and 10 bases stayed unmatched. CDR1 and CDR2 (germline): MNHEY, SVGAGI. The CDR3 runs to 15 residues. CDR3 nucleotides: TGTGCCAGCAGGGGAGACAGGGGAGGACTCTACGAGCAGTACTTC. Protein sequence: CASRGDRGGLYEQYF.

This chain joins TRBV3-1 (or the pseudogene TRBV3-2) and TRBJ1-1, with D perhaps matching TRBD1 (6 bases). The CDR3 length is 13 residues. Per germline, CDR1 LGHDT and CDR2 YNNKEL (reference sequence). V was trimmed by 1 base and J by 3 bases, leaving 6 bases between them. DNA of the CDR3: TGTGCCAGCAGCCAAGCAGGGGACACTGAAGCTTTCTTT. The encoded protein is CASSQAGDTEAFF.

This chain links TRBV5-1 with TRBJ1-2; perhaps TRBD1 as D (6 bases). Trimming shortened V by 8 bases and J by 3 bases, and 17 bases separated the two germline ends. This CDR3 contains 14 residues. Germline V gene lookup returns CDR1 SGHRS and CDR2 YFSETQ. CDR3 sequence reads: CASVPGDTDYGYTF. CDR3 nucleotide sequence: TGCGCCAGTGTTCCAGGGGACACAGACTATGGCTACACCTTC.

This chain uses TRBV2 with TRBJ1-6, with 11 bases fitting TRBD1. Germline V gene lookup returns CDR1 SNHLY and CDR2 FYNNEI. CDR3 length: 12 amino acids. With V trimmed by 9 bases and J by 14 bases, 6 bases remained unmatched. CDR3 coding DNA: TGTGCCAGTGGGACAGGGGGTAGGACCCTCCACTTT. Its protein product is CASGTGGRTLHF. Based on the CDR3 plus reference TRBV2 and TRBJ1-6, the full variable domain is EPEVTQTPSHQVTQMGQEVILRCVPISNHLYFYWYRQILGQKVEFLVSFYNNEISEKSEIFDDQFSVERPDGSNFTLKIRSTKLEDSAMYFCASGTGGRTLHFGNGTRLTVT.

V usage is TRBV4-2 and J usage is TRBJ2-3; 10 nucleotides line up with TRBD2. The J segment lost 5 bases and the V segment lost 0 bases, leaving 8 bases of the junction unmatched. Per the germline V gene, CDR1 is LGHNA and CDR2 is YNFKEQ. The CDR3 spans 17 residues. The DNA of the CDR3 is TGTGCCAGCAGCCAAGAGTTTAGCGGGGGGAGAGGAGATACGCAGTATTTT. Its translation: CASSQEFSGGRGDTQYF.

The CDR3 coding sequence is TGTGCCAGCAGCTCCGGACTAGCGGGGGGTTCCTACGAGCAGTACTTC. Translated, it gives CASSSGLAGGSYEQYF. V gene TRBV5-6 combines with J gene TRBJ2-7, with 14 bases matching TRBD2. The length of the CDR3 is 16 residues. Germline V gene lookup returns CDR1 SGHDT and CDR2 YYEEEE. V trimming: 3 bases; J trimming: 1 base; junction bases outside the gene matches: 3.

This clone has only a few counts. The rearrangement uses TRBV5-1 and TRBJ2-5, with D possibly matching TRBD2 (5 bases). V shed 4 bases and J shed 6 bases, with 19 bases lying between them. CDR3 length: 15 amino acids. Germline V CDR1 and CDR2: SGHRS, YFSETQ. CDR3 sequence: CASSADVLDGQTQYF. The CDR3 region has the DNA TGCGCCAGCAGCGCCGACGTACTAGATGGGCAGACCCAGTACTTC.

The chain is built from TRBV27 and TRBJ1-1; 7 bases align to TRBD1. Per germline, CDR1 MNHEY and CDR2 SMNVEV (reference sequence). The CDR3 has 14 residues. V lost 7 bases to trimming and J lost 10 bases; unmatched junction nucleotides: 15. CDR3 protein: CASNDRVGSGRAFF. The CDR3 DNA follows: TGTGCCAGCAACGACAGGGTTGGTTCGGGCAGAGCTTTCTTT.

The chain combines TRBV10-1 with TRBJ2-2; D remains unclear. This CDR3 region has 13 residues. V lost 4 bases, J lost 4 bases, and 7 bases lay in between. Germline V gives CDR1 WNHNN, CDR2 SYGVQD (reference sequence). CDR3 in amino acids: CASSAEATGELFF. The CDR3 region has the DNA TGCGCCAGCAGTGCCGAGGCCACCGGGGAGCTGTTTTTT.

The chain recombines TRBV7-3 with TRBJ2-2; possibly TRBD2 for D (6 bases). From germline, CDR1 is SGHTA and CDR2 FQGTGA. The CDR3 is made up of 15 amino acids. Trimming removed 4 bases at V and 4 bases at J, with 13 bases between. In DNA, the CDR3 is TGTGCCAGCAGCTCCTCCGCGGGGCGCACCGGGGAGCTGTTTTTT. Translating gives CASSSSAGRTGELFF. The entire variable domain, with the rest obtained from reference TRBV7-3 and TRBJ2-2, is as follows: GAGVSQTPSNKVTEKGKYVELRCDPISGHTALYWYRQSLGQGPEFLIYFQGTGAADDSGLPNDRFFAVRPEGSVSTLKIQRTERGDSAVYLCASSSSAGRTGELFFGEGSRLTVL.

This clone was seen just once. This chain uses TRBV4-1 with TRBJ1-1; D is perhaps TRBD1 (6 bases). The CDR3 runs to 15 residues. V was cut by 0 bases and J by 5 bases, with 13 bases left in between. From germline, CDR1 is MGHRA and CDR2 YSYEKL. DNA of the CDR3: TGCGCCAGCAGCCAAGATGCGGGGGGCGGGACTGAAGCTTTCTTT. Translation: CASSQDAGGGTEAFF.

The chain combines TRBV19 with TRBJ1-5; D uncertain. CDR1 and CDR2 (germline): LNHDA, SQIVND (reference sequence). The CDR3 extends over 15 amino acids. With 5 bases removed from V and 7 bases from J, the gap between germline ends came to 18 bases. Written as DNA, the CDR3 is TGTGCCAGTAGTTCTCCTCCGGGAGGAGAACAGCCCCAGCATTTT. It is translated as CASSSPPGGEQPQHF.

This chain uses TRBV27 with TRBJ2-1; the match to TRBD1 covers 7 bases. This CDR3 is 16 amino acids long. V lost 6 bases and J lost 2; bases outside the gene matches: 10. Looked up from germline, CDR1 is MNHEY and CDR2 is SMNVEV (reference sequence). The CDR3 here is CASRELSGTAYNEQFF. In DNA form, the CDR3 reads TGTGCCAGCAGAGAGCTATCCGGGACAGCCTACAATGAGCAGTTCTTC.

The rearrangement links TRBV5-1 to TRBJ2-5, with TRBD2 matching 13 bases. The CDR3 loop spans 19 amino acids. Unmatched junction bases numbered 9, after V lost 1 base and J lost 0 bases. Germline V gene sequence: CDR1 SGHRS, CDR2 YFSETQ. The CDR3 nucleotides are TGCGCCAGCAGCTTGCAACCTTTAGGACTAGCGGGGGACCAAGAGACCCAGTACTTC. It is translated as CASSLQPLGLAGDQETQYF.

The V and J genes are TRBV6-5 and TRBJ1-6; D gene unclear. Germline V lookup: CDR1 MNHEY, CDR2 SVGAGI. CDR3 length: 16 residues. V lost 0 bases, J lost 6 bases, and 12 bases lay in between. The CDR3, as DNA: TGTGCCAGCAGTTACTCGAGTAGGGAGCCTAATTCACCCCTCCACTTT. Protein: CASSYSSREPNSPLHF.

The chain employs TRBV10-1 and TRBJ2-1; D perhaps matches TRBD2 (5 bases). Germline V gene lookup returns CDR1 WNHNN and CDR2 SYGVQD (reference sequence). This CDR3 comprises 14 residues. With 2 bases removed from V and 6 bases from J, the gap between germline ends came to 11 bases. The CDR3 nucleotides are TGCGCCAGCAGTGAGGGAGGTGTGGTCAATGAGCAGTTCTTC. This translates into CASSEGGVVNEQFF.

This chain links TRBV5-1 with TRBJ2-7; the match to TRBD1 covers 7 bases. There are 14 residues in the CDR3. Germline loops: CDR1 SGHRS, CDR2 YFSETQ. V shed 1 base and J 6 bases; nucleotides not matched to a gene: 7. CDR3 in DNA: TGCGCCAGCAGCTTGCGGGCAGGGGGTAGCGAGCAGTACTTC. Translation: CASSLRAGGSEQYF.

This chain joins TRBV10-3 and TRBJ2-1; 13 nucleotides line up with TRBD2. The CDR3 spans 16 residues. The germline V gene encodes CDR1 ENHRY and CDR2 SYGVKD. The J segment lost 6 bases and the V segment lost 6 bases, leaving 8 bases of the junction unmatched. Here the CDR3 reads CAISYATSGGANEQFF. The CDR3 DNA reads as TGTGCCATCAGCTACGCAACTAGCGGGGGGGCCAATGAGCAGTTCTTC.

The chain combines TRBV5-4 with TRBJ2-2, with D possibly TRBD2 on 5 matching bases. Trimming removed 0 bases at V and 0 bases at J, with 12 bases between. The CDR3 has 17 residues. Looked up from germline, CDR1 is SGHNT and CDR2 is YYREEE (reference sequence). DNA of the CDR3: TGTGCCAGCAGCTTGGGCTTGAGCGGTGCGAACACCGGGGAGCTGTTTTTT. It translates to CASSLGLSGANTGELFF. The whole variable domain, remainder taken from reference TRBV5-4 and TRBJ2-2, is ETGVTQSPTHLIKTRGQQVTLRCSSQSGHNTVSWYQQALGQGPQFIFQYYREEENGRGNFPPRFSGLQFPNYSSELNVNALELDDSALYLCASSLGLSGANTGELFFGEGSRLTVL.

The chain recombines TRBV6-1 with TRBJ2-5, with a possible D match to TRBD1 (5 bases). V was clipped by 3 bases and J by 6 bases, with 14 bases between them. CDR3 length: 14 residues. The germline V gene encodes CDR1 MNHNS and CDR2 SASEGT. The CDR3 region is CASSENGAGKTQYF. CDR3 in DNA: TGTGCCAGCAGTGAGAATGGGGCCGGCAAGACCCAGTACTTC.

This clone has just one count. The gene calls are TRBV2 and TRBJ1-2; D is ambiguous. CDR1 and CDR2 from the germline V gene are SNHLY and FYNNEI. The CDR3 length is 12 residues. Trimming stripped 4 bases from V and 5 bases from J, with 8 bases between. The CDR3 DNA reads as TGTGCCAGCAGTGCGGAGGTTTATGGCTACACCTTC. Amino acids: CASSAEVYGYTF.

This chain links TRBV5-1 with TRBJ2-3, with TRBD2 identical over 16 bases. Germline V lookup: CDR1 SGHRS, CDR2 YFSETQ. Losses at the gene ends were 4 bases for V and 6 bases for J; bases not matched to a gene: 11. The CDR3 is 18 amino acids. The CDR3 loop reads CASSPLPGTSGGADTQYF. The CDR3 nucleotides are TGCGCCAGCAGCCCCCTTCCCGGGACTAGCGGGGGGGCTGATACGCAGTATTTT.

The V and J genes are TRBV5-1 and TRBJ1-3, with D maybe TRBD1 (6 bases). CDR1 is SGHRS and CDR2 is YFSETQ in the germline V gene. V lost 1 base, J lost 2 bases, and 10 bases lay in between. The CDR3 loop spans 15 amino acids. CDR3: CASSLRGSTGNTIYF. CDR3 DNA: TGCGCCAGCAGCTTGAGGGGGAGCACTGGAAACACCATATATTTT.